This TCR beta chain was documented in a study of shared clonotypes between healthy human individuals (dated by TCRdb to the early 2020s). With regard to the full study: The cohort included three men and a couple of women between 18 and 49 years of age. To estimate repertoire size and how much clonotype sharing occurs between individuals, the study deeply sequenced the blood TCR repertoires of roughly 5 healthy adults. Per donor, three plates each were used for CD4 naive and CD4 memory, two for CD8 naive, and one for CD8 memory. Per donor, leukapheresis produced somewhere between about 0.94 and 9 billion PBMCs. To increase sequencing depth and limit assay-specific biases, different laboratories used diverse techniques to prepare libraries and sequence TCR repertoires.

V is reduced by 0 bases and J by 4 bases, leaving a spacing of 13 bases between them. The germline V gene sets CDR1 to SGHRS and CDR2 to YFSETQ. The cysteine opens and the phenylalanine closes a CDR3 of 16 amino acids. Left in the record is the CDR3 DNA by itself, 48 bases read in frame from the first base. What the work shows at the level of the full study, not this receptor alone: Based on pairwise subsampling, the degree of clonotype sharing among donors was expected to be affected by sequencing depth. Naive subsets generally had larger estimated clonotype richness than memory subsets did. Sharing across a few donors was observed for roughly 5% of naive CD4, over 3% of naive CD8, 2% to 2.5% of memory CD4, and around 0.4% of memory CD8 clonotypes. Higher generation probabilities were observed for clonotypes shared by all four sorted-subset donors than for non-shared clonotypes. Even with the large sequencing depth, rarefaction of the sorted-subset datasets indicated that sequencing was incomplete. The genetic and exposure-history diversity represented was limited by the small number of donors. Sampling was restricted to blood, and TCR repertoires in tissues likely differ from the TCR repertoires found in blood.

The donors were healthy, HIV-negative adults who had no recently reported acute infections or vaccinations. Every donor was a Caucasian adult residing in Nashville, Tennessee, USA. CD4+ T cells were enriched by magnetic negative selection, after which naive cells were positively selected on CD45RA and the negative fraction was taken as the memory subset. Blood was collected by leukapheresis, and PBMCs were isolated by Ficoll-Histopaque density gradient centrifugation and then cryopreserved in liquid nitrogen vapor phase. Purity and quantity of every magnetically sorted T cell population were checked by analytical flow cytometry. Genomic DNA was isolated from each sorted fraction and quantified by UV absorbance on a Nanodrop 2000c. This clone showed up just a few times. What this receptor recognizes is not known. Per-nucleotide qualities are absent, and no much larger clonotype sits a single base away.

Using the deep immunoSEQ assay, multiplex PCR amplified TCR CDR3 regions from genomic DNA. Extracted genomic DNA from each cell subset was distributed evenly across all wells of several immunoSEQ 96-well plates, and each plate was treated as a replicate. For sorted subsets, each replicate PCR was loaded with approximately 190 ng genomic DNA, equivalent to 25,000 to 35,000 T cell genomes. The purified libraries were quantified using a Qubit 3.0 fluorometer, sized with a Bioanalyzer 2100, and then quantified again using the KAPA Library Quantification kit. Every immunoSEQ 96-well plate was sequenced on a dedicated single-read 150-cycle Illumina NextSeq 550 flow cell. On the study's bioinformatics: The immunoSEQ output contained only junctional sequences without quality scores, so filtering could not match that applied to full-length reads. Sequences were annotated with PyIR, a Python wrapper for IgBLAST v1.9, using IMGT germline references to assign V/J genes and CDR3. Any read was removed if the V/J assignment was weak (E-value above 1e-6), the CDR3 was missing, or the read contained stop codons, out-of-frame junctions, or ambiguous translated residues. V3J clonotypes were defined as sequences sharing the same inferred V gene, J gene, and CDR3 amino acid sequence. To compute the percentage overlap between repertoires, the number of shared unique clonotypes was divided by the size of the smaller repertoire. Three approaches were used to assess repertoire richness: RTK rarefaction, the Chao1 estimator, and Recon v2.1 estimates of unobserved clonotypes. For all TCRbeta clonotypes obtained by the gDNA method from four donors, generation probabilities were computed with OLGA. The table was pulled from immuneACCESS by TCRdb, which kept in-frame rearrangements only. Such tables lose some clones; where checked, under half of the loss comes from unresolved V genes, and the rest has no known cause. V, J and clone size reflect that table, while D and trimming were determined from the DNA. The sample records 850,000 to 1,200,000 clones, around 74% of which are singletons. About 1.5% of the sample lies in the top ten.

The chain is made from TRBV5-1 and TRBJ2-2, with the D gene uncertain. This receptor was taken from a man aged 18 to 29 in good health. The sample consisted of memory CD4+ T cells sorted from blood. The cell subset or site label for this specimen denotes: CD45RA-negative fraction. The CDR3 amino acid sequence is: CASSLGGALITGELFF. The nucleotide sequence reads TGCGCCAGCAGCTTGGGAGGAGCGTTGATCACCGGGGAGCTGTTTTTT.